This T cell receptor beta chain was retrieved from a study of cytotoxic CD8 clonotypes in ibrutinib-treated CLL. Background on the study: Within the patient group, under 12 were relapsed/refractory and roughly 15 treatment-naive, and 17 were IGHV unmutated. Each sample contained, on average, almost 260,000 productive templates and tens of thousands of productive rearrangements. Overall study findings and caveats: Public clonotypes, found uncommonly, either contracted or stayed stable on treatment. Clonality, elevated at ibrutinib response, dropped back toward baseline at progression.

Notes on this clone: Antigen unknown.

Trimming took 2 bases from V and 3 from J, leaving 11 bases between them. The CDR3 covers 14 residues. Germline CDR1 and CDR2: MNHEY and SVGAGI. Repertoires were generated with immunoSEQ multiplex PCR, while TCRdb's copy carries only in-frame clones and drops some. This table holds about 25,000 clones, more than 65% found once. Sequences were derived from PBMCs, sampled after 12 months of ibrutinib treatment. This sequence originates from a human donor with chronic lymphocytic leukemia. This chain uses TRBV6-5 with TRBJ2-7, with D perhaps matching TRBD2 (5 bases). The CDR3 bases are TGTGCCAGCAGTTACAGGGAGAGGGACTACGAGCAGTACTTC. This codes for CASSYRERDYEQYF.